The entry below describes one T cell receptor beta chain. Its antigen is not known. TCRdb called the reads again in MiXCR, with one record for every CDR3 protein. The sample contains some 350,000 distinct CDR3 sequences, about 32% of which appear only once. This sample is drawn from a study of T cell repertoires in cytomegalovirus infection. This CDR3 contains 17 residues. V shed 4 bases and J 4 bases; nucleotides not matched to a gene: 9. Germline loops: CDR1 SGHRS, CDR2 YFSETQ. The V call is TRBV5-1, the J call TRBJ2-5; 14 nucleotides align to TRBD2. This TCR was recovered from a human donor in good health (CMV status not recorded). Some clones in this sample may be carry-over from other donors' samples. The specimen was cultured PBMCs, collected from culture after CMV antigen stimulation. The CDR3 region has the DNA TGCGCCAGCAGCATAGGGACTAGCGGGAGCTTTCCAGAGACCCAGTACTTC. Translating gives CASSIGTSGSFPETQYF.